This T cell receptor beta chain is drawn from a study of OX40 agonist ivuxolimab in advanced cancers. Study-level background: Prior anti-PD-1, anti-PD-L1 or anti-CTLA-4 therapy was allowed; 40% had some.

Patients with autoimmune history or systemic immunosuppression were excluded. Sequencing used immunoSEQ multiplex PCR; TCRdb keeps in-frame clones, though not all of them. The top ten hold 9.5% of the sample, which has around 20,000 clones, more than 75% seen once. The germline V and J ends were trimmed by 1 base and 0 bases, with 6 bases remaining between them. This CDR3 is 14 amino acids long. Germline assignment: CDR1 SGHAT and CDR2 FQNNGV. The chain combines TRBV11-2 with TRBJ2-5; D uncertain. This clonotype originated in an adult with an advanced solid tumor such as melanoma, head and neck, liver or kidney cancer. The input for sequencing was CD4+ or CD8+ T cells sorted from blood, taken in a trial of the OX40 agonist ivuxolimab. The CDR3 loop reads CASSLGEHQETQYF. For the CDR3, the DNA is TGTGCCAGCAGCTTAGGCGAACACCAAGAGACCCAGTACTTC.